Listed below are T cell receptor beta chains from one sample, sequenced in a study of blood T cell repertoires in COVID-19. Assay: immunoSEQ multiplex PCR; the TCRdb copy retains only in-frame clones and omits some. This table holds 45,000 or so clones, about 80% found once. Sequencing was carried out using peripheral blood. Every receptor here comes from a man aged 70 or older with acute or convalescent COVID-19. The CDR3 runs from the conserved cysteine through the conserved F or W. A D gene is named only where the DNA matches it firmly. Rows give clone size only sometimes, using once, few, many, or a class for an expanded clone.

clone_size: NA; v_call: TRBV30; j_call: TRBJ1-2; d_call: NA; cdr3_aa: CAWSLGINYGYTF; cdr3_nt: TGTGCCTGGAGTCTCGGGATTAACTATGGCTACACCTTC
clone_size: few; v_call: TRBV5-4; j_call: TRBJ1-2; d_call: NA; cdr3_aa: CATTRQQANYGYTF; cdr3_nt: TGTGCCACAACTCGACAGCAAGCTAACTATGGCTACACCTTC
clone_size: NA; v_call: TRBV4-3; j_call: TRBJ2-3; d_call: TRBD2; cdr3_aa: CASSQDMGTRSDTQYF; cdr3_nt: TGCGCCAGCAGCCAAGATATGGGGACTAGATCAGATACGCAGTATTTT
clone_size: NA; v_call: TRBV5-4; j_call: TRBJ2-3; d_call: TRBD1; cdr3_aa: CASRGPDRGSTDTQYF; cdr3_nt: TGTGCCAGCAGGGGGCCCGACAGGGGGAGCACAGATACGCAGTATTTT
clone_size: NA; v_call: TRBV28; j_call: TRBJ1-6; d_call: NA; cdr3_aa: CASSLWGGNSPLHF; cdr3_nt: TGTGCCAGCAGTTTATGGGGGGGAAATTCACCCCTCCACTTT
clone_size: few; v_call: TRBV7-8; j_call: TRBJ1-2; d_call: NA; cdr3_aa: CASSALGREDYGYTF; cdr3_nt: TGTGCCAGCAGTGCCTTGGGGCGGGAAGACTATGGCTACACCTTC
clone_size: few; v_call: TRBV6-6; j_call: TRBJ2-2; d_call: NA; cdr3_aa: CASSSRLGAPTGELFF; cdr3_nt: TGTGCCAGCAGTTCGCGTCTGGGGGCGCCCACCGGGGAGCTGTTTTTT
clone_size: NA; v_call: TRBV4-1; j_call: TRBJ2-1; d_call: NA; cdr3_aa: CASSQESSVGEQFF; cdr3_nt: TGCGCCAGCAGCCAAGAGAGTAGCGTCGGTGAGCAGTTCTTC
clone_size: many; v_call: TRBV2; j_call: TRBJ2-1; d_call: TRBD1; cdr3_aa: CASRNRGNEQFF; cdr3_nt: TGTGCCAGCAGAAACAGGGGGAATGAGCAGTTCTTC
clone_size: NA; v_call: TRBV11-1; j_call: TRBJ1-1; d_call: TRBD1; cdr3_aa: CASSLDRVAEAFF; cdr3_nt: TGTGCCAGCAGCTTGGACAGGGTGGCAGAAGCTTTCTTT
clone_size: NA; v_call: TRBV9; j_call: TRBJ1-6; d_call: NA; cdr3_aa: CASSVEQNNSPLHF; cdr3_nt: TGTGCCAGCAGCGTAGAACAGAATAATTCACCCCTCCACTTT
clone_size: NA; v_call: TRBV5-5; j_call: TRBJ2-2; d_call: TRBD1; cdr3_aa: CASTPGGTGELFF; cdr3_nt: TGTGCCAGCACCCCAGGGGGCACCGGGGAGCTGTTTTTT
clone_size: NA; v_call: TRBV6-6; j_call: TRBJ1-4; d_call: NA; cdr3_aa: CASIHPDSSNEKLFF; cdr3_nt: TGTGCCAGCATCCACCCGGACAGCAGCAATGAAAAACTGTTTTTT
clone_size: few; v_call: TRBV7-9; j_call: TRBJ1-1; d_call: TRBD1; cdr3_aa: CASSLRQGTEAFF; cdr3_nt: TGTGCCAGCAGCCTTCGACAGGGCACTGAAGCTTTCTTT
clone_size: NA; v_call: TRBV19; j_call: TRBJ2-3; d_call: TRBD2; cdr3_aa: CASSVGAGGPGDTQYF; cdr3_nt: TGTGCCAGTAGTGTCGGGGCGGGGGGGCCCGGAGATACGCAGTATTTT
clone_size: NA; v_call: TRBV4-1; j_call: TRBJ1-1; d_call: NA; cdr3_aa: CASSLTPGTEAFF; cdr3_nt: TGCGCCAGCAGCCTTACCCCGGGGACTGAAGCTTTCTTT